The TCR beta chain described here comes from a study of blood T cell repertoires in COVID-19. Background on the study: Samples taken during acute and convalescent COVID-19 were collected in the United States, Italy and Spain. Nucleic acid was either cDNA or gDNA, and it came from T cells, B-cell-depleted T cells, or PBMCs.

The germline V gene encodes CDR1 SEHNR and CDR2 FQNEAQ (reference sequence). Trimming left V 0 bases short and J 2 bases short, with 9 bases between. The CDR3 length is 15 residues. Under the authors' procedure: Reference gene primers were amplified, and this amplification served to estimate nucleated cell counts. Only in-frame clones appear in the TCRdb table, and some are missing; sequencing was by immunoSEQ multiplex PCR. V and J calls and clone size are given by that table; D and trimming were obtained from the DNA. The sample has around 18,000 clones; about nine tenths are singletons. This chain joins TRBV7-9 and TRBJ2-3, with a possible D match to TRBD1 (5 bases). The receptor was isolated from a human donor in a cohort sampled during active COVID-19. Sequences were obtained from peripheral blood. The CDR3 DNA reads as TGTGCCAGCAGCTTAGCGCGACAGTACACAGATACGCAGTATTTT. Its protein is CASSLARQYTDTQYF.